This passage covers 28 T cell receptor beta chains from one sample sequenced in a study of blood T cell repertoires in COVID-19 (dated by TCRdb to 2018 to 2020). The library was produced with the immunoSEQ multiplex PCR assay. This is the immuneACCESS table as TCRdb keeps it, with only in-frame sequences that have V and J called. A part of the clones is gone; compared with another copy, unresolved V genes explain less than half, and the rest is unexplained. The sample profile shows around 120,000 clones; around 82% of them were found once. The ten biggest clones cover roughly 5.5% of the sample. The sequencing input was peripheral blood. These receptors originate from a man older than 75 with active or convalescent COVID-19.

The V call is TRBV6-6, the J call TRBJ2-7, with 8 bases identical to TRBD2. This CDR3 comprises 13 residues. Per the germline V gene, CDR1 is MNHNY and CDR2 is SVGAGI (reference sequence). V dropped 5 bases and J dropped 5; count of bases not matched to a gene: 5. The CDR3 sequence is CASSGTSSNEQYF. As DNA, the CDR3 is TGTGCCAGCAGTGGGACTAGTAGTAACGAGCAGTACTTC.

The V gene is TRBV6-1, the J gene TRBJ1-2, with TRBD1 as a possible D gene (6 bases). The CDR3 runs 14 residues. The V and J ends lost 2 bases and 5 bases respectively, with 12 bases between them. Germline loops: CDR1 MNHNS, CDR2 SASEGT. The CDR3, as DNA: TGTGCCAGCAGTGAAAGGACAGATATTTATGGCTACACCTTC. Amino acid sequence: CASSERTDIYGYTF.

This chain connects TRBV15 to TRBJ1-3; no firm D call. The V and J ends lost 8 bases and 8 bases respectively, with 10 bases between them. From germline, CDR1 is LNHNV and CDR2 YYDKDF (reference sequence). The CDR3 covers 11 residues. CDR3 amino acids: CATSDGDTIYF. CDR3 sequence (DNA): TGTGCCACCTCTGACGGGGACACCATATATTTT.

The chain has TRBV5-1 and TRBJ2-5; 9 bases are shared with TRBD1. V was clipped by 1 base and J by 5 bases; unmatched bases: 6. This CDR3 has 15 amino acids. The germline CDR1 and CDR2 sequences are SGHRS and YFSETQ. Here the CDR3 reads CASSLSGTGIETQYF. The CDR3 DNA reads as TGCGCCAGCAGCTTGTCCGGGACAGGGATCGAGACCCAGTACTTC.

This clone appeared once. The chain carries TRBV5-1 and TRBJ2-3, with D perhaps matching TRBD2 (7 bases). Germline loops: CDR1 SGHRS, CDR2 YFSETQ. V dropped 3 bases and J dropped 1 base, with 15 bases sitting between them. The CDR3 totals 16 residues. The CDR3, as DNA: TGCGCCAGCAGCTCACAGGGCGGGGGCGGCACAGATACGCAGTATTTT. This encodes CASSSQGGGGTDTQYF.

The V call is TRBV6-5, the J call TRBJ1-2; D might be TRBD1 (5 bases). CDR3 length: 12 amino acids. Germline-derived CDR1 and CDR2 are MNHEY and SVGAGI. The V and J ends lost 6 bases and 2 bases respectively, with 7 bases between them. The chain's CDR3 is CASRSGNYGYTF. In DNA, the CDR3 is TGTGCCAGCAGGTCAGGGAACTATGGCTACACCTTC.

The chain links TRBV2 to TRBJ2-5, with D perhaps TRBD1 (5 bases). Germline CDR1 is SNHLY and CDR2 is FYNNEI. Trimming shortened V by 1 base and J by 5 bases, and 14 bases separated the two germline ends. CDR3 length: 15 amino acids. CDR3: CASSEGPGPGETQYF. The CDR3 DNA sequence: TGTGCCAGCAGTGAAGGGCCAGGGCCCGGGGAGACCCAGTACTTC.

The gene calls are TRBV6-6 and TRBJ1-5, with TRBD1 identical over 7 bases. The CDR3 has 15 amino acids. V was clipped by 4 bases and J by 4 bases; unmatched bases: 7. CDR1 and CDR2 from the germline V gene are MNHNY and SVGAGI (reference sequence). CDR3 sequence reads: CASSSNDRDNQPQHF. CDR3 nucleotide sequence: TGTGCCAGCAGTTCCAATGACAGGGATAATCAGCCCCAGCATTTT.

This CDR3 reads CASSLAPFERGGPVRYEQYF. In nucleotides, the CDR3 is TGTGCCAGCAGCTTAGCCCCATTTGAGCGGGGGGGCCCTGTACGCTACGAGCAGTACTTC. This chain links TRBV7-2 with TRBJ2-7, with TRBD2 matching 10 bases. The CDR3 is 20 amino acids. The V and J ends lost 0 bases and 3 bases, in that order; junction bases with no gene match: 17. Germline assignment: CDR1 SGHTA and CDR2 FQGNSA.

The J gene is TRBJ2-3, the V gene TRBV7-3; 8 bases align to TRBD2. The CDR3 has 15 amino acids. Looked up from germline, CDR1 is SGHTA and CDR2 is FQGTGA. V trimming: 2 bases; J trimming: 2 bases; junction bases outside the gene matches: 3. As DNA, the CDR3 is TGTGCCAGCAGCTTAGCGGGGGGAAACACAGATACGCAGTATTTT. The encoded protein is CASSLAGGNTDTQYF.

The chain couples TRBV6-4 to TRBJ1-1; 8 bases line up with TRBD1. The ends lost 5 bases at V and 4 bases at J; junction bases unmatched: 6. Germline CDR1 MRHNA, CDR2 SNTAGT. CDR3 length: 14 residues. Here the CDR3 DNA reads TGTGCCAGCAGTCAATCACAGGGGGGCACTGAAGCTTTCTTT. Encoded protein: CASSQSQGGTEAFF.

The chain joins TRBV27 to TRBJ1-1; 10 nucleotides match TRBD1. Trimming at V came to 5 bases and at J to 5 bases, leaving 8 bases not matched to a gene. This CDR3 contains 15 residues. Looked up from germline, CDR1 is MNHEY and CDR2 is SMNVEV (reference sequence). This chain's CDR3 is CASSLRQGARTEAFF. The CDR3 DNA follows: TGTGCCAGCAGTCTAAGACAGGGGGCGAGGACTGAAGCTTTCTTT.

The V gene is TRBV18, the J gene TRBJ2-2, with 13 nucleotides matching TRBD2. This CDR3 region has 16 residues. Germline V gene sequence: CDR1 KGHSH, CDR2 LQKENI. Germline trimming cut 6 bases from V and 4 bases from J; bases unmatched to any gene: 5. The CDR3 loop is CASSLGTSGITGELFF. DNA of the CDR3: TGTGCCAGCTCGCTGGGGACTAGCGGGATCACCGGGGAGCTGTTTTTT.

This chain links TRBV9 with TRBJ2-3; tentative D call: TRBD1 (5 bases). The length of the CDR3 is 13 residues. Germline CDR1 is SGDLS and CDR2 is YYNGEE. The V gene lost 0 bases and the J gene lost 7 bases, with 9 bases spanning the gap. DNA for the CDR3: TGTGCCAGCAGCGTAGAGCCAGGGTATACGCAGTATTTT. Translation: CASSVEPGYTQYF.

In this sample, this clone turned up a few times. The rearrangement joins TRBV6-5 to TRBJ1-2; D remains ambiguous. Trimming stripped 6 bases from V and 4 bases from J, with 12 bases between. The CDR3 runs 13 residues. The germline V gene has CDR1 MNHEY and CDR2 SVGAGI. In nucleotides, the CDR3 is TGTGCCAGCAGGTCCGCGGGTGCCTATGGCTACACCTTC. Protein sequence: CASRSAGAYGYTF.

V usage is TRBV11-2 and J usage is TRBJ2-5; D remains ambiguous. V lost 5 bases and J 5 bases, leaving 15 bases between the germline ends. CDR1 and CDR2 from the germline V gene are SGHAT and FQNNGV. The CDR3 length is 14 residues. The CDR3 nucleotides read TGTGCCAGCAGCGTAGCCCGAGGCAGTGAGACCCAGTACTTC. Its protein is CASSVARGSETQYF.

The chain links TRBV7-3 to TRBJ1-1; D call uncertain. There are 15 residues in the CDR3. V was cut by 0 bases and J by 6 bases, with 14 bases left in between. Germline CDR1 reads SGHTA; CDR2 reads FQGTGA. CDR3 amino acids: CASSLTTASGAEAFF. CDR3 in DNA: TGTGCCAGCAGCTTAACCACGGCCTCCGGGGCTGAAGCTTTCTTT. The whole variable domain, remainder taken from reference TRBV7-3 and TRBJ1-1, is GAGVSQTPSNKVTEKGKYVELRCDPISGHTALYWYRQSLGQGPEFLIYFQGTGAADDSGLPNDRFFAVRPEGSVSTLKIQRTERGDSAVYLCASSLTTASGAEAFFGQGTRLTVV.

In DNA, the CDR3 is TGTGCCAGCAGTGAGTGGGCAGTGAGCTCCTATAATTCACCCCTCCACTTT. Translation: CASSEWAVSSYNSPLHF. The J gene is TRBJ1-6, the V gene TRBV6-1, with D hard to call. CDR3 size: 17 residues. V gave up 3 bases and J gave up 0 bases, with 12 bases separating them. Germline V gene data show CDR1 as MNHNS and CDR2 as SASEGT.

Notes on this clone: The sample holds other DNA sequences that translate to the same CDR3. This chain uses TRBV5-1 with TRBJ1-4; TRBD1 aligns across 8 bases. The V gene end was trimmed by 4 bases and the J gene end by 7 bases; junction bases not matched to a gene: 6. Germline CDR1 is SGHRS and CDR2 is YFSETQ. The CDR3 loop spans 14 amino acids. The CDR3 DNA is TGCGCCAGCAGCCCCGGACAGGGAGGTGAAAAACTGTTTTTT. It yields the protein CASSPGQGGEKLFF.

The chain employs TRBV6-5 and TRBJ2-5; 7 bases map to TRBD1. This CDR3 has 14 residues. V trimming: 6 bases; J trimming: 0 bases; junction bases outside the gene matches: 4. Per the germline V gene, CDR1 is MNHEY and CDR2 is SVGAGI. The CDR3: CASRRDRDQETQYF. CDR3 coding DNA: TGTGCCAGCAGAAGGGACAGAGACCAAGAGACCCAGTACTTC.

This chain connects TRBV28 to TRBJ2-3, with 7 positions matching TRBD2. The CDR3 extends over 14 amino acids. The V gene end was trimmed by 8 bases and the J gene end by 7 bases; junction bases not matched to a gene: 12. Germline-derived CDR1 and CDR2 are MDHEN and SYDVKM. The CDR3 here is CASSPGGGQNTQYF. CDR3 DNA sequence: TGTGCCAGCTCTCCGGGGGGAGGCCAGAATACGCAGTATTTT. Variable domain in full (rest from reference TRBV28 and TRBJ2-3): DVKVTQSSRYLVKRTGEKVFLECVQDMDHENMFWYRQDPGLGLRLIYFSYDVKMKEKGDIPEGYSVSREKKERFSLILESASTNQTSMYLCASSPGGGQNTQYFGPGTRLTVL.

J is TRBJ1-5 and V is TRBV19; 7 bases line up with TRBD1. Losses at the gene ends were 0 bases for V and 3 bases for J; bases not matched to a gene: 2. The CDR3 is 15 residues long. The germline CDR1 and CDR2 sequences are LNHDA and SQIVND (reference sequence). The CDR3 DNA reads TGTGCCAGTAGTATAGAACAGGGGCTCAATCAGCCCCAGCATTTT. Amino acid sequence: CASSIEQGLNQPQHF.

The CDR3 here is CAISESGQGGDEQFF. The CDR3 DNA is TGTGCCATCAGTGAGTCTGGACAGGGCGGCGATGAGCAGTTCTTC. This chain joins TRBV10-3 and TRBJ2-1; 8 bases match TRBD1. The CDR3 spans 15 residues. V was pared by 0 bases and J by 8 bases, with 6 bases of the junction left unmatched. CDR1 and CDR2 from the germline V gene are ENHRY and SYGVKD.

The chain links TRBV2 to TRBJ2-1; TRBD1 matches 8 bases. The CDR3 runs 14 residues. CDR1 and CDR2 from the germline V gene are SNHLY and FYNNEI. The V segment lost 2 bases and the J segment 7 bases; nucleotides outside the gene matches: 4. The CDR3 DNA reads TGTGCCAGCAGTGAACAGGGGGCGAGGAATGAGCAGTTCTTC. Translation gives CASSEQGARNEQFF.

The rearrangement joins TRBV3-1 (or the pseudogene TRBV3-2) to TRBJ1-1; 11 positions match TRBD1. V shed 2 bases and J 4 bases; nucleotides not matched to a gene: 6. This CDR3 has 16 amino acids. The germline V gene encodes CDR1 LGHDT and CDR2 YNNKEL (reference sequence). The DNA for the CDR3 is TGTGCCAGCAGCCAAAGGACAGGGGGCTTGGGCACTGAAGCTTTCTTT. Translation: CASSQRTGGLGTEAFF.

The chain couples TRBV6-6 to TRBJ2-5; TRBD1 agrees at 7 bases. Germline loops: CDR1 MNHNY, CDR2 SVGAGI (reference sequence). V shed 5 bases and J 2 bases; nucleotides not matched to a gene: 2. The CDR3 extends over 13 amino acids. CDR3 nucleotide sequence: TGTGCCAGCAGTCGGGACAGACAAGAGACCCAGTACTTC. It translates to CASSRDRQETQYF.

This sequence joins TRBV29-1 and TRBJ1-2; maybe TRBD1 (6 bases). CDR3 length: 12 amino acids. Germline CDR1 is SQVTM and CDR2 is ANQGSEA. The V end lost 8 bases, the J end lost 2 bases, and 12 bases lay between the germline ends. CDR3 nucleotides: TGCAGCTATAAAACAGGGAACTATGGCTACACCTTC. Translating gives CSYKTGNYGYTF.

V gene TRBV3-1 (or the pseudogene TRBV3-2) combines with J gene TRBJ2-5; 7 bases align to TRBD1. The V segment lost 2 bases and the J segment 5 bases; nucleotides outside the gene matches: 11. The CDR3 length is 16 residues. The germline V gene has CDR1 LGHDT and CDR2 YNNKEL (reference sequence). The CDR3 loop reads CASSQKGQTGKETQYF. In DNA, the CDR3 is TGTGCCAGCAGCCAAAAGGGCCAGACAGGGAAGGAGACCCAGTACTTC.